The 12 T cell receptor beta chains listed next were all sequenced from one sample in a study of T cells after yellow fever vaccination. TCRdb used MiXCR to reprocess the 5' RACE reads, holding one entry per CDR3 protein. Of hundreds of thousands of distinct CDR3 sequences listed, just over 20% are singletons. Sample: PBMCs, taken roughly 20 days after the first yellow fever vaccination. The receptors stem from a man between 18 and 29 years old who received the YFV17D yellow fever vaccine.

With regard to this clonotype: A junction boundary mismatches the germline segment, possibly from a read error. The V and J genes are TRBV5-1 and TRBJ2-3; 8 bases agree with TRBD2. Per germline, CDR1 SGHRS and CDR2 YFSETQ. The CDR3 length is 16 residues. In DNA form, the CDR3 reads TGCGCCAGCAGCTTGGCCCGCGGGGGGCGCACAGATACGCAGTTTTTT. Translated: CASSLARGGRTDTQFF.

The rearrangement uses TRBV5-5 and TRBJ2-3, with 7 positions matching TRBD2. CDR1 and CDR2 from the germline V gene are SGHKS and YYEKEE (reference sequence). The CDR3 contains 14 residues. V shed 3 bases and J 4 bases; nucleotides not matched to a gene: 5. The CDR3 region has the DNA TGTGCCAGCAGCTACTTTGGGGGGGCAGATACGCAGTATTTT. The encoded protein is CASSYFGGADTQYF.

The CDR3 spells CSAPPIGGVERTQYF. In DNA, the CDR3 is TGCAGTGCTCCCCCGATAGGGGGCGTCGAGAGGACCCAGTACTTC. The rearrangement links TRBV20-1 to TRBJ2-5; 7 bases line up with TRBD1. Germline V gives CDR1 DFQATT, CDR2 SNEGSKA (reference sequence). There are 15 residues in the CDR3. V lost 5 bases and J lost 7; bases outside the gene matches: 16.

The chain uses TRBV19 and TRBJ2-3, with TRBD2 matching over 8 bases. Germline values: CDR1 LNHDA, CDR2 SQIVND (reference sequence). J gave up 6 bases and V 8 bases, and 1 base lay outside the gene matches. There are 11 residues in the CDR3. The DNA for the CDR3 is TGTGCCAGTGAGCGGGGGGATACGCAGTATTTT. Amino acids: CASERGDTQYF. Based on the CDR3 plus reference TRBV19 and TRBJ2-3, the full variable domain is DGGITQSPKYLFRKEGQNVTLSCEQNLNHDAMYWYRQDPGQGLRLIYYSQIVNDFQKGDIAEGYSVSREKKESFPLTVTSAQKNPTAFYLCASERGDTQYFGPGTRLTVL.

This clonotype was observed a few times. Written as DNA, the CDR3 is TGCGCCAGCAGCTTGGACAGAGTAGGGGTCGGAAACATTCAGTACTTC. Protein sequence: CASSLDRVGVGNIQYF. The genes are TRBV5-1 and TRBJ2-4; D may be TRBD1 (5 bases). CDR1 is SGHRS and CDR2 is YFSETQ in the germline V gene. V was clipped by 0 bases and J by 6 bases, with 16 bases between them. This CDR3 is built from 16 residues.

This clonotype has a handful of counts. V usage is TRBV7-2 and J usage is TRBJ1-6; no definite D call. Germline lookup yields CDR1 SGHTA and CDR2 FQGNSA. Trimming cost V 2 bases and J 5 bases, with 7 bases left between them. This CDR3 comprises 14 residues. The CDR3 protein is CASSLFADNSPLHF. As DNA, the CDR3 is TGTGCCAGCAGCTTATTCGCCGATAATTCACCCCTCCACTTT.

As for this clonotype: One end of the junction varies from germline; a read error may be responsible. The DNA for the CDR3 is TGCGCCAGCAGCTTGGGTCAGAGGATGAACACTGAAGCTTTCTTC. Its translation: CASSLGQRMNTEAFF. This chain uses TRBV5-1 with TRBJ1-1; D remains unclear. This CDR3 comprises 15 residues. Germline CDR1 SGHRS, CDR2 YFSETQ.

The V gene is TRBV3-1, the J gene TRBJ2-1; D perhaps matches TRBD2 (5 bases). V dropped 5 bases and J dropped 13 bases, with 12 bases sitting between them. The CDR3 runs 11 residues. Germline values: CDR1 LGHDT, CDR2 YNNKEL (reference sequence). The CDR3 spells CASSNGVKQFF. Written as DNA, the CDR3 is TGTGCCAGCAGCAACGGGGTTAAACAGTTCTTC.

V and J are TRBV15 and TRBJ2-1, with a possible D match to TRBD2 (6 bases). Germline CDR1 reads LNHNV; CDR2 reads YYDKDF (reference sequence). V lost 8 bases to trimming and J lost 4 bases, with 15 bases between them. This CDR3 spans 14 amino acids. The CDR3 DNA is TGTGCCACCGTCGGGCGGGGAATTTACAATGAGCAGTTCTTC. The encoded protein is CATVGRGIYNEQFF.

Written as DNA, the CDR3 is TGCAGTGCCGCACCGGGCGGCACGAACACTGAAGCTTTCTTT. Translated: CSAAPGGTNTEAFF. The gene calls are TRBV20-1 and TRBJ1-1; D unclear. The V end lost 6 bases, the J end lost 1 base, and 15 bases lay between the germline ends. This CDR3 is built from 14 residues. CDR1 and CDR2 (germline): DFQATT, SNEGSKA (reference sequence).

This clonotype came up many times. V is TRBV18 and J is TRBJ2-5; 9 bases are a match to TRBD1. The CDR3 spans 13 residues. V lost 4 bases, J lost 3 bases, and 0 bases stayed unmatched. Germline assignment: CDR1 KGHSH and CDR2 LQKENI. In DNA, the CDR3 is TGTGCCAGCTCACGGGACAGGGAAGAGACCCAGTACTTC. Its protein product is CASSRDREETQYF.

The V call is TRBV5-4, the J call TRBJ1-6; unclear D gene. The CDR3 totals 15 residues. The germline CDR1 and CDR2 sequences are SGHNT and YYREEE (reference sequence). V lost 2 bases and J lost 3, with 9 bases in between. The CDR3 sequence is CASSLASGYNSPLHF. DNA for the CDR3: TGTGCCAGCAGCTTAGCTTCCGGCTATAATTCACCCCTCCACTTT.